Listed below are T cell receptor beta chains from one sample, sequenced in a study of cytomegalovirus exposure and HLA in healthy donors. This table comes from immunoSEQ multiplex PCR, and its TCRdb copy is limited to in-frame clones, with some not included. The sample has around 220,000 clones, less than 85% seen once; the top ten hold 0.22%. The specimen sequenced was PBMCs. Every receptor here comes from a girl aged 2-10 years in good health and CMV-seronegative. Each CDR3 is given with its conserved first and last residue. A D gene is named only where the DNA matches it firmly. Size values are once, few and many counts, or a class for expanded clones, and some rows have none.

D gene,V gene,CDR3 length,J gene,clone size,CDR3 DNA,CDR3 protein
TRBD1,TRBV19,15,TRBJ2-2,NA,TGTGCCAGTAGTACACCCGGGACAGGGGCCGGGGAGCTGTTTTTT,CASSTPGTGAGELFF
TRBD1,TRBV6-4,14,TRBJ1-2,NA,TGTGCCAGCAGTGAAGGGACAGGGGGCTATGGCTACACCTTC,CASSEGTGGYGYTF
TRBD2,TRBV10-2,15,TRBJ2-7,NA,TGCGCCAGCAGTACTAGCGGGGGAGAAACCGGCGAGCAGTACTTC,CASSTSGGETGEQYF
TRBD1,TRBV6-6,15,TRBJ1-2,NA,TGTGCCAGCAGTTACGGGGACAGGGAGGTCTATGGCTACACCTTC,CASSYGDREVYGYTF
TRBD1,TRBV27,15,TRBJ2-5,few,TGTGCCAGCAGTAGTACAGGGGCCGCCGGGGAGACCCAGTACTTC,CASSSTGAAGETQYF
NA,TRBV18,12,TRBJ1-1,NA,TGTGCCAGCTCACCAGGGGCGGGGGAAGCTTTCTTT,CASSPGAGEAFF
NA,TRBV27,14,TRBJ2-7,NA,TGTGCCAGCAGAATGGCGGGGAACTCCTACGAGCAGTACTTC,CASRMAGNSYEQYF
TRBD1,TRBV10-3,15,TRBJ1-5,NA,TGTGCCATCAGTGAGTCCGGACAGGGTGATCAGCCCCAGCATTTT,CAISESGQGDQPQHF
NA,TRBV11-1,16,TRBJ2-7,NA,TGTGCCAGCAGCGGGCAAGACACGGACAGCTCCTACGAGCAGTACTTC,CASSGQDTDSSYEQYF
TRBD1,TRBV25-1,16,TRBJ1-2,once,TGTGCCAGCAGTGAGGCTGGGACAGAACCGATCTATGGCTACACCTTC,CASSEAGTEPIYGYTF
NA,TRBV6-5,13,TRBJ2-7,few,TGTGCCAGCAGACCCATTATCGGGGGCGAGCAGTACTTC,CASRPIIGGEQYF
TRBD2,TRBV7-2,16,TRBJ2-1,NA,TGTGCCAGCAGCCTCATTGGCGGGAGCGCCTACAATGAGCAGTTCTTC,CASSLIGGSAYNEQFF
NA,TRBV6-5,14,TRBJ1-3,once,TGTGCCAGCAGCAGTACGTCCTCTGGAAACACCATATATTTT,CASSSTSSGNTIYF
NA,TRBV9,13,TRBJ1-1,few,TGTGCCAGCAGGGAATCGGCGGACACTGAAGCTTTCTTT,CASRESADTEAFF
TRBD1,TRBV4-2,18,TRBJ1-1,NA,TGTGCCAGCAGCCAAGAACAGGGGGGGATAAGCATGAACACTGAAGCTTTCTTT,CASSQEQGGISMNTEAFF
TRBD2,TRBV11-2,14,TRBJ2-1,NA,TGTGCCAGCAGCCCTAGTGGCGGGAGTTTTGAGCAGTTCTTC,CASSPSGGSFEQFF
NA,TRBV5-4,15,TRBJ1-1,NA,TGTGCCAGCAGCTTGGCATTAGCGGGTGGCACTGAAGCTTTCTTT,CASSLALAGGTEAFF
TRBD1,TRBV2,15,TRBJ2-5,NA,TGTGCCAGCACCGGCCAGGGGGCGAGACAGGAGACCCAGTACTTC,CASTGQGARQETQYF
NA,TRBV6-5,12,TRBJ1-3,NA,TGTGCCAGCAAAGGTGGGGCAAACACCATATATTTT,CASKGGANTIYF
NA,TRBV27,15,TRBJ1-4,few,TGTGCCAGCAGTCTGGGGCCCGAGGCTAATGAAAAACTGTTTTTT,CASSLGPEANEKLFF
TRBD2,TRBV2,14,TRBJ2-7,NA,TGTGCCAGCAGGCCCCGGACTAGGCCATACGAGCAGTACTTC,CASRPRTRPYEQYF
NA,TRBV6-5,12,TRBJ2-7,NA,TGTGCCATGAACGGGGTCTCCCACGAGCAGTACTTC,CAMNGVSHEQYF
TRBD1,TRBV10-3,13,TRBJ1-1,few,TGTGCCATCAGCCAGGACAGGGCCGCTGAAGCTTTCTTT,CAISQDRAAEAFF
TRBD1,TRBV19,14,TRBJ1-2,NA,TGTGCCAGTAGTATTCAGGGGGATTCCTATGGCTACACCTTC,CASSIQGDSYGYTF
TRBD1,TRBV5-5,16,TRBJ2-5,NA,TGTGCCAGCGACCCGTTAGGGGGCAGAAGGCAAGAGACCCAGTACTTC,CASDPLGGRRQETQYF
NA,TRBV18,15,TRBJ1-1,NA,TGTGCCAGCTCACCCAGGGAAGATATGAACACTGAAGCTTTCTTT,CASSPREDMNTEAFF
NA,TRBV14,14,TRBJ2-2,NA,TGTGCCAGCAGCCAAGATTGGGGGGCCGGGGAGCTGTTTTTT,CASSQDWGAGELFF
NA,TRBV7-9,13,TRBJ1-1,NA,TGTGCCAGCAGCTTAGCTAGTACAGGAACAGCTTTCTTT,CASSLASTGTAFF
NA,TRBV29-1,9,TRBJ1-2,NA,TGCAGCGTTCCCCCGGGGAGGTCCTTC,CSVPPGRSF
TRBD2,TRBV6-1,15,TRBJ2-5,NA,TGTGCCAGCAGTGAAGCGCTCGCGGGGGTCGAGACCCAGTACTTC,CASSEALAGVETQYF
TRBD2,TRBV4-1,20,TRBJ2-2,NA,TGCGCCAGCAGCCACCTAGGGGGACTAGCGGGGGTGTTAAGTACCGGGGAGCTGTTTTTT,CASSHLGGLAGVLSTGELFF
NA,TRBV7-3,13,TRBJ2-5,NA,TGTGCCAGCAGCCCAGGGCTTCGAGAGACCCAGTACTTC,CASSPGLRETQYF
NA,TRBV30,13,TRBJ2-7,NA,TGTGCCTGGAGTGCCGGAGACAGCTACGAGCAGTACTTC,CAWSAGDSYEQYF
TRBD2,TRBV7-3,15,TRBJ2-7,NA,TGTGCCAGCAGCCCCGGACTAGCGGGATACTACGAGCAGTACTTC,CASSPGLAGYYEQYF
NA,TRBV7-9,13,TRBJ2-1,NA,TGTGCCAGCACCCCGGGTAGCGGCAATGAGCAGTTCTTC,CASTPGSGNEQFF
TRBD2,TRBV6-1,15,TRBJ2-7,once,TGTGCCAGCAGTGAAGCGCTAGCGGGAGCCTACGAGCAGTACTTC,CASSEALAGAYEQYF
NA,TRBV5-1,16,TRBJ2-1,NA,TGCGCCAGCAGCTTCTCGGCCCATAACCGAGGAAATGAGCAGTTCTTC,CASSFSAHNRGNEQFF
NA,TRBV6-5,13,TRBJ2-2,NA,TGTGCCAGCAGTGAATCGCTAACCGGGGAGCTGTTTTTT,CASSESLTGELFF
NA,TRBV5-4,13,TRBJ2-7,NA,TGTGCCAGCAGCTTGGCTACGGTCTCGGAGCAGTACTTC,CASSLATVSEQYF
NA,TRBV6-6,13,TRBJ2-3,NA,TGTGCCAGCAGTTTTCTCGGCACAGATACGCAGTATTTT,CASSFLGTDTQYF
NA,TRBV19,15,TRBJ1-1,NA,TGTGCCAGTAGTATTATCGACAGTGGGTGGACTGAAGCTTTCTTT,CASSIIDSGWTEAFF
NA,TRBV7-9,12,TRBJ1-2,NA,TGTGCCAGCAGCTTAGGCGGCTATGGCTACACCTTC,CASSLGGYGYTF
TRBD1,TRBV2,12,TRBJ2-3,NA,TGTGCCAGCAGGGGGACAGGGGATACGCAGTATTTT,CASRGTGDTQYF